What follows is one TCR beta chain and its context. Its cognate antigen is unknown. Profiling relied on immunoSEQ multiplex PCR, and the TCRdb table lists in-frame clones only, not all of them. The repertoire holds about 41,000 clones, with 80% as singletons. This sample stems from a study of OX40 agonist ivuxolimab in advanced cancers. This CDR3 is 16 amino acids long. J gave up 2 bases and V 5 bases, and 10 bases lay outside the gene matches. From germline, CDR1 is SGHTA and CDR2 FQGNSA. Whole-study results and caveats: Clonal expansion among partial responders at 0.1-3.0 mg/kg ranked near the lowest. Mean expanded clone counts were higher in CD8+ than CD4+ T cells.

The starting material was CD4+ or CD8+ T cells sorted from blood, obtained in a trial of the OX40 agonist ivuxolimab. The chain is built from TRBV7-2 and TRBJ2-5; 8 bases are a match to TRBD2. This sequence was found in an adult with an advanced solid tumor such as melanoma, head and neck, liver or kidney cancer. The CDR3 region is CASSPPGLVRQETQYF. Here the CDR3 DNA reads TGTGCCAGCAGCCCCCCGGGACTAGTACGACAAGAGACCCAGTACTTC.